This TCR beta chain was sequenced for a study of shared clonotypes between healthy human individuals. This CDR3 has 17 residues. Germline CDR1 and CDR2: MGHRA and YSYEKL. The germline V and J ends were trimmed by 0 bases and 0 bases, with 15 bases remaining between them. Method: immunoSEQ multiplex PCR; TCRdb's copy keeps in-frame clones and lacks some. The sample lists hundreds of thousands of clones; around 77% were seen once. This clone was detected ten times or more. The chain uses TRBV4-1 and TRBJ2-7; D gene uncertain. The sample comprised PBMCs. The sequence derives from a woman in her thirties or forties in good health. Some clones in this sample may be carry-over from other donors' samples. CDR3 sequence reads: CASSQEFETRPSYEQYF. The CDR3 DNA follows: TGCGCCAGCAGCCAAGAGTTCGAGACTCGTCCCTCCTACGAGCAGTACTTC.